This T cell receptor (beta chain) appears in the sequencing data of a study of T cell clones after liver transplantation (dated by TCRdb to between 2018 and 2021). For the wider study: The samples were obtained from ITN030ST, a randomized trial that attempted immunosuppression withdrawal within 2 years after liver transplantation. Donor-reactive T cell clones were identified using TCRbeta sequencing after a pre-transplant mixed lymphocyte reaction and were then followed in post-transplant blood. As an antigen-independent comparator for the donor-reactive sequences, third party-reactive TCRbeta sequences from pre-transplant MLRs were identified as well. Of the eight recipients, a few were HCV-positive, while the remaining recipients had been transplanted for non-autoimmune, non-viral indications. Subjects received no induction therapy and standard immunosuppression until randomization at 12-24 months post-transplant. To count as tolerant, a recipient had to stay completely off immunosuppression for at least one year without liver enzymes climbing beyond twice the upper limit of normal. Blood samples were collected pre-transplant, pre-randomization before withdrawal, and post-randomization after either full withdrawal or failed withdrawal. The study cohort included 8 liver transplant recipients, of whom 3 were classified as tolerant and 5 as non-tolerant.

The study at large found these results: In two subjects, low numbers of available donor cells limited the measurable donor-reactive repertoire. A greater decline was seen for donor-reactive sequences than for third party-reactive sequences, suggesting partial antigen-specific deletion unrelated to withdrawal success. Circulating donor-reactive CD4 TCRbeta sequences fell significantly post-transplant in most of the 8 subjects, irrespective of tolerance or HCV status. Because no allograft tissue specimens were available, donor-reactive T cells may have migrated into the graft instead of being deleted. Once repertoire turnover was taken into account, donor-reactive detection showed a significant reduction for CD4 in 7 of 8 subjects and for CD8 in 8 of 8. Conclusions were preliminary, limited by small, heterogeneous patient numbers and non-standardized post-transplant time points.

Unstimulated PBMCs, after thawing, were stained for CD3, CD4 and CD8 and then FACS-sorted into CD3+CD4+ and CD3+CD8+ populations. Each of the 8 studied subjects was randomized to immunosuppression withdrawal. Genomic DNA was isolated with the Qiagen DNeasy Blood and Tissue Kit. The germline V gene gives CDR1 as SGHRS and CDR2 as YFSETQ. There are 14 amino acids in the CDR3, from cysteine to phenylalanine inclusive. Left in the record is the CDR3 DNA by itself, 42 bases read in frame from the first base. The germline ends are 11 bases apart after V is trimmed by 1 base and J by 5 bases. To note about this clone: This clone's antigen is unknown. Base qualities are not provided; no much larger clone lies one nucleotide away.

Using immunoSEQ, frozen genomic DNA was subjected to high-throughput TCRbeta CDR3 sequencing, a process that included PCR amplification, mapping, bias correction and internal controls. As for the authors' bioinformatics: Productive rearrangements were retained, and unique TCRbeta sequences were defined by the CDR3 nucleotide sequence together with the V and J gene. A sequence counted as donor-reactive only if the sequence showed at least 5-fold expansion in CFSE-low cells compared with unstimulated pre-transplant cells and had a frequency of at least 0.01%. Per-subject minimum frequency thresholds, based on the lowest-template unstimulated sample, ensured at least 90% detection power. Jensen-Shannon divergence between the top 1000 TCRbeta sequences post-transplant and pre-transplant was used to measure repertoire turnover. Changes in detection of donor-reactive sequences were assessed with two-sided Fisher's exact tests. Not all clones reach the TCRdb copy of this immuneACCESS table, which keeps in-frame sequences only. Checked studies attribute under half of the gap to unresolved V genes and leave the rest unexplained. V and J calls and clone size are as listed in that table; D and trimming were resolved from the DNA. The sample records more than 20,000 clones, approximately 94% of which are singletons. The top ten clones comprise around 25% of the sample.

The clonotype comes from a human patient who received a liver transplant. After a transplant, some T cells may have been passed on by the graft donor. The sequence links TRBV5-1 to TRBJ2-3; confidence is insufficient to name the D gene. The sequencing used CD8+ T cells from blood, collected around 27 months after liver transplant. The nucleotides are TGCGCCAGCAGCTTGCCCATTGGAGTAGATACGCAGTATTTT. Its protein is CASSLPIGVDTQYF.